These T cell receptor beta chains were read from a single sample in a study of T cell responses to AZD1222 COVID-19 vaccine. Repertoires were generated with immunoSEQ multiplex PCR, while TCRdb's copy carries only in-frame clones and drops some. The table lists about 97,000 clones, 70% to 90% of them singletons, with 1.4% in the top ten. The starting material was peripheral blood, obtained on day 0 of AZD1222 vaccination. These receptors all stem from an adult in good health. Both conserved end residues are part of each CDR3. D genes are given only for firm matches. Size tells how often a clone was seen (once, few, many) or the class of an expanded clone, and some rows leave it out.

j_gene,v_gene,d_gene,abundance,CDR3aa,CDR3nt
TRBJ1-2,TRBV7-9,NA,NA,CASSLGPATGHGYTF,TGTGCCAGCAGCTTAGGGCCTGCGACAGGCCATGGCTACACCTTC
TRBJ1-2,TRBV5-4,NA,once,CASSLPAGTGIIYGYTF,TGTGCCAGCAGCTTACCGGCCGGGACGGGAATAATCTATGGCTACACCTTC
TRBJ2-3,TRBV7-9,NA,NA,CASSSMRDTQYF,TGTGCCAGCAGCTCCATGAGGGATACGCAGTATTTT
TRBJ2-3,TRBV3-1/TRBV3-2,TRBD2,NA,CASSQDHSGRRQYF,TGTGCCAGCAGCCAAGATCATAGCGGGAGAAGGCAGTATTTT
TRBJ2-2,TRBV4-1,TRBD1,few,CASSLGTANTGELFF,TGCGCCAGCAGCCTCGGGACAGCGAACACCGGGGAGCTGTTTTTT
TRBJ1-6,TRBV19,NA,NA,CASSIELWGQANSPLHF,TGTGCCAGTAGTATAGAACTGTGGGGGCAGGCAAATTCACCCCTCCACTTT
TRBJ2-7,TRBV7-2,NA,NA,CASTLAPGPYEQYF,TGTGCCAGCACCCTGGCGCCGGGTCCCTACGAGCAGTACTTC
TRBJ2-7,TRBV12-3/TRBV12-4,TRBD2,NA,CASMETSGREQYF,TGTGCCAGCATGGAAACTAGCGGGAGGGAGCAGTACTTC
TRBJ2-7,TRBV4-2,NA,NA,CASSQGPGLSSYEQYF,TGTGCCAGCAGCCAAGGTCCGGGCTTAAGCTCCTACGAGCAGTACTTC
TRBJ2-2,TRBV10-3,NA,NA,CAISESIGGNTGELFF,TGTGCCATCAGTGAGTCGATAGGAGGAAACACCGGGGAGCTGTTTTTT
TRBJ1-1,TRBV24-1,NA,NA,CATSDPGRPNTEAFF,TGTGCCACCAGTGACCCGGGACGGCCGAACACTGAAGCTTTCTTT
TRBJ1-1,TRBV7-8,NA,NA,CASVRGSENTEAFF,TGTGCCAGCGTGAGGGGGTCGGAGAACACTGAAGCTTTCTTT
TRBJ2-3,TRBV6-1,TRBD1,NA,CASSDRGWTDTQYF,TGTGCCAGCAGTGACAGGGGGTGGACAGATACGCAGTATTTT
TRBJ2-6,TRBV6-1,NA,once,CASSESAIISGANVLTF,TGTGCCAGCAGTGAAAGCGCGATCATCTCTGGGGCCAACGTCCTGACTTTC
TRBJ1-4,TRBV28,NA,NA,CASGIGGPNEKLFF,TGTGCCAGCGGAATCGGGGGACCTAATGAAAAACTGTTTTTT
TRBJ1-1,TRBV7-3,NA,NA,CASSPAAFSTEAFF,TGTGCCAGCAGCCCCGCGGCGTTTAGCACTGAAGCTTTCTTT
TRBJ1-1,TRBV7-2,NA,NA,CASSPQGGPGTEAFF,TGTGCCAGCAGCCCTCAAGGAGGGCCTGGGACTGAAGCTTTCTTT
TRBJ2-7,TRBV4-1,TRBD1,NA,CASSGTGGRGVTYEQYF,TGCGCCAGCAGCGGGACAGGGGGAAGGGGAGTGACGTACGAGCAGTACTTC
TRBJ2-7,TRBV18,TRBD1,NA,CASSSGQEQYF,TGTGCCAGCTCTTCGGGACAGGAGCAGTACTTC
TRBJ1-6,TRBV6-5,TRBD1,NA,CASSYLTGVNSPLHF,TGTGCCAGCAGTTACCTGACAGGGGTAAATTCACCCCTCCACTTT
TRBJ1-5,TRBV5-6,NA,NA,CASSSGQIDQPQHF,TGTGCCAGCAGCTCCGGACAGATAGATCAGCCCCAGCATTTT
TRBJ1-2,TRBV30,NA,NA,CAWSIGGKGYTF,TGTGCCTGGAGTATCGGGGGGAAAGGCTACACCTTC
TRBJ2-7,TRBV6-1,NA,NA,CASSERQEPKRQYF,TGTGCCAGCAGTGAAAGACAGGAGCCAAAACGCCAGTACTTC
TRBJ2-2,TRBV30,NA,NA,CAWSHTVFTGELFF,TGTGCCTGGAGTCATACAGTCTTCACCGGGGAGCTGTTTTTT
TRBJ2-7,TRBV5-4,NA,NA,CASSSPYEQYF,TGTGCCAGCAGCTCCCCCTACGAGCAGTACTTC
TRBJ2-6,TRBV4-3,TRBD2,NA,CASSQGGSGSGANVLTF,TGCGCCAGCAGCCAAGGGGGTAGCGGGAGTGGGGCCAACGTCCTGACTTTC
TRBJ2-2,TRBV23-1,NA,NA,CASSQSGINTGELFF,TGCGCCAGCAGTCAATCAGGCATCAACACCGGGGAGCTGTTTTTT
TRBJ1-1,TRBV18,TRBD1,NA,CASSPREGAATEAFF,TGTGCCAGCTCACCGCGCGAGGGGGCGGCCACTGAAGCTTTCTTT
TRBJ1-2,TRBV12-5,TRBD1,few,CASGLEGTGGRANYGYTF,TGTGCTAGTGGTTTGGAAGGGACAGGGGGCCGAGCTAACTATGGCTACACCTTC
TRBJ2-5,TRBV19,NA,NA,CASSTNQETQYF,TGTGCCAGTAGTACCAACCAAGAGACCCAGTACTTC
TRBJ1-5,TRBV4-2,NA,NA,CASSQEGADSNQPQHF,TGTGCCAGCAGCCAAGAGGGGGCAGATAGCAATCAGCCCCAGCATTTT
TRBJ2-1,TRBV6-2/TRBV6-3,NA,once,CASSYGPGKYPNEQFF,TGTGCCAGCAGTTACGGGCCAGGGAAATACCCCAATGAGCAGTTCTTC
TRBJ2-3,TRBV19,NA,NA,CATGPTGDTQYF,TGTGCCACCGGGCCAACGGGGGATACGCAGTATTTT
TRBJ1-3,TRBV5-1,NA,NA,CASSPNYSGNTIYF,TGCGCCAGCAGCCCTAACTACTCTGGAAACACCATATATTTT
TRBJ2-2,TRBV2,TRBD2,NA,CASSGTTSDTGELFF,TGTGCCAGCAGCGGGACTACCTCCGACACCGGGGAGCTGTTTTTT
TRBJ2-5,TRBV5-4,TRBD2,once,CASSPGGGIQETQYF,TGTGCCAGCAGCCCGGGGGGGGGAATCCAAGAGACCCAGTACTTC
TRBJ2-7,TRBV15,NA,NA,CATSWKTVGEQYF,TGTGCCACCAGCTGGAAGACAGTCGGCGAGCAGTACTTC
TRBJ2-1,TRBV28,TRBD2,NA,CASSLAGRTYNEQFF,TGTGCCAGCAGTTTAGCCGGGAGGACCTACAATGAGCAGTTCTTC
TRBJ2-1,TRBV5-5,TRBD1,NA,CASSGDRGRNEQFF,TGTGCCAGCAGCGGGGACAGGGGGCGAAATGAGCAGTTCTTC
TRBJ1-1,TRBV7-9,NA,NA,CASSLRPATVAFF,TGTGCCAGCAGCTTAAGACCAGCGACGGTAGCTTTCTTT